These 9 T cell receptor beta chains were sequenced from one sample in a study of blood T cell repertoires in COVID-19. Method: immunoSEQ multiplex PCR; TCRdb's copy keeps in-frame clones and lacks some. The sample records some 82,000 clones, roughly 79% being singletons. Sequences were obtained from peripheral blood. Receptors originate from a man of 80 years or more with acute or convalescent COVID-19.

The chain is built from TRBV18 and TRBJ2-1; no reliable D call. Trimming stripped 4 bases from V and 0 bases from J, with 10 bases between. Germline loops: CDR1 KGHSH, CDR2 LQKENI. The CDR3 loop spans 15 amino acids. The CDR3 DNA sequence: TGTGCCAGCTCACTGCGGCAGAGCTCCTACAATGAGCAGTTCTTC. Translated, it gives CASSLRQSSYNEQFF.

This clone came up a few times. The chain links TRBV12-3 or TRBV12-4 to TRBJ1-1; 8 bases fit TRBD1. CDR3 length equals 13 residues. V gave up 3 bases and J gave up 4 bases; unmatched junction bases: 1. The CDR3 DNA sequence: TGTGCCAGCAGTTTCAGGGGGCTCACTGAAGCTTTCTTT. Translating gives CASSFRGLTEAFF.

J is TRBJ1-1 and V is TRBV5-6; D not resolved. V gave up 0 bases and J gave up 7 bases, with 4 bases separating them. In germline, CDR1 is SGHDT, CDR2 YYEEEE. This CDR3 has 11 residues. The CDR3 nucleotides are TGTGCCAGCAGCTTGGGTAGTGAAGCTTTCTTT. Protein: CASSLGSEAFF.

The chain combines TRBV18 with TRBJ1-1; D ambiguous. This CDR3 is 14 amino acids long. V was shortened by 3 bases and J by 2 bases, with 10 bases between the two germline ends. In germline, CDR1 is KGHSH, CDR2 LQKENI. CDR3 bases: TGTGCCAGCTCACCGGTTTCCGGTAACACTGAAGCTTTCTTT. It encodes CASSPVSGNTEAFF.

The chain employs TRBV7-2 and TRBJ1-1, with unresolved D. The germline gives CDR1 SGHTA, CDR2 FQGNSA. The CDR3 is made up of 14 amino acids. V lost 1 base to trimming and J lost 1 base, with 7 bases between them. CDR3 bases: TGTGCCAGCAGCTTAGGAGGCCCGAACACTGAAGCTTTCTTT. Amino acids: CASSLGGPNTEAFF.

This sequence joins TRBV9 and TRBJ1-2; 7 bases match TRBD1. The CDR3 is made up of 16 amino acids. Germline-derived CDR1 and CDR2 are SGDLS and YYNGEE. V lost 4 bases to trimming and J lost 4 bases; unmatched junction nucleotides: 13. CDR3 sequence: CASSPFAPGQPYGYTF. CDR3 nucleotides: TGTGCCAGCAGCCCCTTTGCTCCGGGACAGCCCTATGGCTACACCTTC.

The rearrangement uses TRBV30 and TRBJ2-3; 7 bases line up with TRBD2. This CDR3 is 15 amino acids long. Germline V gene sequence: CDR1 GTSNPN, CDR2 SVGIG (reference sequence). The trim removed 0 bases at V and 10 bases at J, leaving 13 bases unmatched. The CDR3 region has the DNA TGTGCCTGGAGTGTACCCGGACTAGGTGGAGGGGCGCAGTATTTT. Protein: CAWSVPGLGGGAQYF.

This rearrangement joins TRBV15 to TRBJ2-7; maybe TRBD2 (6 bases). The length of the CDR3 is 16 residues. Germline V gene data show CDR1 as LNHNV and CDR2 as YYDKDF (reference sequence). V lost 2 bases and J 2 bases, leaving 16 bases between the germline ends. CDR3 in DNA: TGTGCCACCAGCAGAAGTGGGACGGGGAGGACCTACGAGCAGTACTTC. Protein product: CATSRSGTGRTYEQYF.

This rearrangement joins TRBV6-6 to TRBJ1-2; 8 bases match TRBD1. The CDR3 is made up of 16 amino acids. The germline V gene encodes CDR1 MNHNY and CDR2 SVGAGI (reference sequence). V shed 4 bases, J shed 2 bases, and the junction held 9 bases outside the gene matches. In DNA form, the CDR3 reads TGTGCCAGCAGTTCGTGGACAGGGAATGTGAACTATGGCTACACCTTC. This sequence encodes CASSSWTGNVNYGYTF.